The rows below give T cell receptor beta chains drawn from one sample of a study of T-cell memory formation after mild COVID-19. TCRdb re-derived calls from the 5' RACE reads in MiXCR, one entry per CDR3 protein. The sample carries 120,000 or so distinct CDR3 sequences, over 15% recorded once. The sequenced sample was PBMCs or a T cell subset sorted from them (not recorded which). These receptors came from a young man who had mild COVID-19 (a few samples of this study predate the infection). Cell type and time point are not known. Both conserved end residues are part of each CDR3. The D gene is left open where the match is weak. Some rows mark clone size as missing; the rest say once, few, many or name a class of expanded clone.

d_call | j_call | clone_size | v_call | cdr3_length | cdr3_nt | cdr3_aa
. | TRBJ2-5 | few | TRBV4-3 | 15 | TGCGCCAGCAGCCACATTAAGGCAGGGAGAGAGACCCAGTACTTC | CASSHIKAGRETQYF
TRBD1 | TRBJ1-4 | . | TRBV29-1 | 14 | TGCAGCGTTGGGGACAGCCCAACTAATGAAAAACTGTTTTTT | CSVGDSPTNEKLFF
TRBD1 | TRBJ2-1 | . | TRBV5-1 | 15 | TGCGCCAGCAGCTTGGGACAGGGGCCAGGGGATGAGCAGTTCTTC | CASSLGQGPGDEQFF
TRBD1 | TRBJ1-1 | few | TRBV4-1 | 13 | TGCGCCAGCAGCCAATTGACAGGGGCTGAAGCTTTCTTT | CASSQLTGAEAFF
TRBD1 | TRBJ2-2 | few | TRBV20-1 | 16 | TGCAGTGCTAGAGATCTCCGGACAGGGAGCACCGGGGAGCTGTTTTTT | CSARDLRTGSTGELFF
TRBD2 | TRBJ2-3 | few | TRBV20-1 | 15 | TGCAGTGCTCTCAATGCGGGGGGTTTTGCAGATACGCAGTATTTT | CSALNAGGFADTQYF
. | TRBJ2-1 | many | TRBV15 | 16 | TGTGCCACCAGCAGAGATCCCCGGGGGTCCCACACTGAGCAGTTCTTC | CATSRDPRGSHTEQFF
. | TRBJ1-4 | . | TRBV4-1 | 16 | TGCGCCAGCAGCCACGGAAGTCAGGGGCTTAATGAAAAACTGTTTTTT | CASSHGSQGLNEKLFF
. | TRBJ1-2 | . | TRBV7-2 | 14 | TGTGCCAGCAGCTTAGTTGTCGGGGGGCTCGGCTACACCTTC | CASSLVVGGLGYTF
. | TRBJ2-7 | few | TRBV4-1 | 14 | TGCGCCAGCAGCCAAGCGCCTAGCAGGGACGAGCAGTACTTC | CASSQAPSRDEQYF
. | TRBJ2-5 | . | TRBV7-2 | 14 | TGTGCCAGCAGCTCTAGACTAGTCATGGGGACCCAGTACTTC | CASSSRLVMGTQYF
. | TRBJ1-4 | . | TRBV7-8 | 15 | TGTGCCAGCAGCTTAGCCGTAGGGCCTCCGAAAGAGGTGTTTTTT | CASSLAVGPPKEVFF
. | TRBJ1-2 | many | TRBV20-1 | 13 | TGCAGTGCTAGTTATGGGGGGGAATATGGCTACACCTTC | CSASYGGEYGYTF
. | TRBJ2-3 | few | TRBV12-3/TRBV12-4 | 12 | TGTGCCAGCACTTTCCAGGGACTTACGCAGTATTTT | CASTFQGLTQYF
. | TRBJ2-5 | few | TRBV6-2/TRBV6-3 | 11 | TGTGCCAGCAGCCCCGCGGAGACCCAGTACTTC | CASSPAETQYF
TRBD1 | TRBJ1-1 | . | TRBV4-3 | 17 | TGCGCCAGCAGCCAAGATAGTTCGTTCGCAGGGGGCGTTGAAGCTTTCTTT | CASSQDSSFAGGVEAFF
. | TRBJ1-1 | few | TRBV20-1 | 14 | TGCAGTGCTCCCAGCAGGGCCTGGGCTACTGAAGCTTTCTTT | CSAPSRAWATEAFF
. | TRBJ2-1 | . | TRBV20-1 | 9 | TGCAGACAGCACAATGAGCAGTTCTTC | CRQHNEQFF
. | TRBJ2-5 | few | TRBV7-7 | 13 | TGTGCTAGCAGCCGTCAGGGGCAAGAGACCCAGTACTTC | CASSRQGQETQYF
TRBD1 | TRBJ1-5 | few | TRBV5-8 | 13 | TGTGCCAGCACCCGGGACAGGGATCAGCCCCAGCATTTT | CASTRDRDQPQHF
. | TRBJ1-2 | few | TRBV25-1 | 13 | TGTGCCAGCAGTGACTCTAGCAGCTATGGCTACACCTTC | CASSDSSSYGYTF
TRBD2 | TRBJ2-2 | few | TRBV4-1 | 17 | TGCGCCAGCAGCCAAGATACAAGCGGGGGACACACCGGGGAGCTGTTTTTT | CASSQDTSGGHTGELFF
. | TRBJ2-1 | few | TRBV5-1 | 13 | TGCGCCAGCAATTCGGACCCTAACAATGAGCAGTTCTTC | CASNSDPNNEQFF
. | TRBJ2-3 | many | TRBV4-1 | 14 | TGCGCCAGCAGCCGTTCGACCACCACAGATACGCAGTATTTT | CASSRSTTTDTQYF
. | TRBJ2-7 | . | TRBV4-3 | 13 | TGCGCCAGCAGCCTATCGGGGCGCTACGAGCAGTACTTC | CASSLSGRYEQYF
. | TRBJ1-5 | few | TRBV6-2/TRBV6-3 | 12 | TGTGCCAGCGGGGAACCCAATCAGCCCCAGCATTTT | CASGEPNQPQHF
TRBD2 | TRBJ2-1 | . | TRBV7-2 | 14 | TGTGCCAGCAGCCCGCCGGGGGGCTACAATGAGCAGTTCTTC | CASSPPGGYNEQFF
. | TRBJ2-5 | few | TRBV19 | 14 | TGTGCCAGTAGTCCCGACAGCCTCCAAGAGACCCAGTACTTC | CASSPDSLQETQYF
TRBD1 | TRBJ2-3 | many | TRBV7-8 | 15 | TGTGCCAGCAGCTTCCGGGACAGGGGTAGAGATACGCAGTATTTT | CASSFRDRGRDTQYF